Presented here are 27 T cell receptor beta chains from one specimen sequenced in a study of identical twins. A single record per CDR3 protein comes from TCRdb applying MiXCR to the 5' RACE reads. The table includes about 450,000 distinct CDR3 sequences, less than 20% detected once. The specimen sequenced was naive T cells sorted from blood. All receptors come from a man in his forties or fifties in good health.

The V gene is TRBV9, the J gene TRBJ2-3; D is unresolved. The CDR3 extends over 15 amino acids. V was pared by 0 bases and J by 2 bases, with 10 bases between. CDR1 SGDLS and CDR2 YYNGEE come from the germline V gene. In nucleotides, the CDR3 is TGTGCCAGCAGCGTAGAGATAGGGTACACAGATACGCAGTATTTT. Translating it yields CASSVEIGYTDTQYF.

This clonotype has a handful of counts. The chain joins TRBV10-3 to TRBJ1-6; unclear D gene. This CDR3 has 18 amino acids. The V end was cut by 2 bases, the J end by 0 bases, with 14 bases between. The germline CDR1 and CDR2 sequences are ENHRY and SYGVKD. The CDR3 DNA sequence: TGTGCCATCAGTGAGATCGCCCCGAGCAGCTCCTATAATTCACCCCTCCACTTT. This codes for CAISEIAPSSSYNSPLHF.

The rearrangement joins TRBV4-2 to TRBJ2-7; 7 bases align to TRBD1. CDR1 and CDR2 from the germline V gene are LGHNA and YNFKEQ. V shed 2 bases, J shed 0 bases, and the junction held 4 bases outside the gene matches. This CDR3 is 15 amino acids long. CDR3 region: CASSQQGQSSYEQYF. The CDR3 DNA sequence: TGTGCCAGCAGCCAACAGGGACAGAGCTCCTACGAGCAGTACTTC.

The DNA for the CDR3 is TGTGCCAGCAGCCCCCAGGGGACTAGCGGGGCCCCCTACAATGAGCAGTTCTTC. It translates to CASSPQGTSGAPYNEQFF. The genes are TRBV11-2 and TRBJ2-1; 13 nucleotides match TRBD2. This CDR3 contains 18 residues. Germline CDR1 and CDR2: SGHAT and FQNNGV. J lost 2 bases, V lost 5 bases, and 9 bases had no gene match.

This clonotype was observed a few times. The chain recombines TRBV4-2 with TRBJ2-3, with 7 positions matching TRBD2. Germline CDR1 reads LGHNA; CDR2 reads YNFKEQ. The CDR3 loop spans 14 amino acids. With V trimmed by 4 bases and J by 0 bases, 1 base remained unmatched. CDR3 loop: CASSPTSSTDTQYF. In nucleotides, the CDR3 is TGTGCCAGCAGCCCGACTAGCAGCACAGATACGCAGTATTTT.

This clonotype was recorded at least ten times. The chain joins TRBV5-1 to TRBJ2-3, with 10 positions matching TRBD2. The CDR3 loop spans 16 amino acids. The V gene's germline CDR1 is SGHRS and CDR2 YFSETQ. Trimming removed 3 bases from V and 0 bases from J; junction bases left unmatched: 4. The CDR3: CASSYGTSDSTDTQYF. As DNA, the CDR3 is TGCGCCAGCAGCTACGGGACTAGCGATAGCACAGATACGCAGTATTTT.

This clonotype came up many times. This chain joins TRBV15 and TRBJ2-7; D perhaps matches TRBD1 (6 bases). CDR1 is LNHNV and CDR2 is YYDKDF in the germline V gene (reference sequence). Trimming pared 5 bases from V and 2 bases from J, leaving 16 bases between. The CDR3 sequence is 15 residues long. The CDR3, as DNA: TGTGCCACCAGCCGTGGACAGAGCTATACCTACGAGCAGTACTTC. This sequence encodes CATSRGQSYTYEQYF.

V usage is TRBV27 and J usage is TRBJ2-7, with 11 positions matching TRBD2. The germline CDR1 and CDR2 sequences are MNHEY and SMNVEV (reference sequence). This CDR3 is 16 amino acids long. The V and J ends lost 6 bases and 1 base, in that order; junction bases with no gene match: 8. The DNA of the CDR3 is TGTGCCAGCAGCCGGTTAGCGGGGGGGGAATCCTACGAGCAGTACTTC. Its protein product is CASSRLAGGESYEQYF.

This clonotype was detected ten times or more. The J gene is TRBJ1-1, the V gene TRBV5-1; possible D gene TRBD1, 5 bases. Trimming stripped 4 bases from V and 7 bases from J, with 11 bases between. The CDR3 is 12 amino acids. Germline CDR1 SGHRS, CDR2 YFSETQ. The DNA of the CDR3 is TGCGCCAGCAGCATGGAGGGGCTTGAAGCTTTCTTT. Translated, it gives CASSMEGLEAFF.

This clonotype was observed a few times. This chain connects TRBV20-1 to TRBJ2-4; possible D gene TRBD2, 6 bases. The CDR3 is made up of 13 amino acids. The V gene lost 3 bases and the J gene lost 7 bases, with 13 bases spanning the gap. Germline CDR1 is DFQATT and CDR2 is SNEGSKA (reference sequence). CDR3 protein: CSASGLARNIQYF. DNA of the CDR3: TGCAGTGCTAGTGGGCTAGCGAGGAACATTCAGTACTTC.

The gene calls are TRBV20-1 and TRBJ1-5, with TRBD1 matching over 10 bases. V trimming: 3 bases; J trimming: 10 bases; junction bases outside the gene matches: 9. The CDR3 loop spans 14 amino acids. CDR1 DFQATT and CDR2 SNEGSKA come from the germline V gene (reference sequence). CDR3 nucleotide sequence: TGCAGTGCTAGGGAACGACAGGGGGCGGGACCCCAGCATTTT. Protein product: CSARERQGAGPQHF.

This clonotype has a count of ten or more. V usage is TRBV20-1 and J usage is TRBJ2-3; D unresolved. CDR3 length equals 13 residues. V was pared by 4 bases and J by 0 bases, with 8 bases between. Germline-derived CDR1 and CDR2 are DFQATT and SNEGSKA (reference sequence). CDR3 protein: CSAMGQSTDTQYF. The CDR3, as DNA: TGCAGTGCTATGGGCCAGAGCACAGATACGCAGTATTTT.

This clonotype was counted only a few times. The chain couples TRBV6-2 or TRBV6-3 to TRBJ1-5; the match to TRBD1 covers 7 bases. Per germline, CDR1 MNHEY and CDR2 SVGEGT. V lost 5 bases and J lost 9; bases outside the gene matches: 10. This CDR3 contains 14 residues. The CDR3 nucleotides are TGTGCCAGCAGTCCGACAGGGCCCTCTCGGCCCCAGCATTTT. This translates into CASSPTGPSRPQHF.

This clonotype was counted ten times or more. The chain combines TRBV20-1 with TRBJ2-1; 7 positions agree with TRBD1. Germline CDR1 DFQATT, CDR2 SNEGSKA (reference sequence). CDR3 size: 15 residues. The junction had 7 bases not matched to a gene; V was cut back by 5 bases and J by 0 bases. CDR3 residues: CSAQTGPRSYNEQFF. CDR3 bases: TGCAGTGCTCAGACAGGGCCTCGCTCCTACAATGAGCAGTTCTTC.

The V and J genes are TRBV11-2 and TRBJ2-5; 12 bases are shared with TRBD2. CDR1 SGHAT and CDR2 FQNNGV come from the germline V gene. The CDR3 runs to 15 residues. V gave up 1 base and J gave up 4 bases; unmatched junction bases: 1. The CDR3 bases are TGTGCCAGCAGCTTAGTACTAGCGGGGGGAGAGACCCAGTACTTC. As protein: CASSLVLAGGETQYF. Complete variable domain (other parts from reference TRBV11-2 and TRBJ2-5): EAGVAQSPRYKIIEKRQSVAFWCNPISGHATLYWYQQILGQGPKLLIQFQNNGVVDDSQLPKDRFSAERLKGVDSTLKIQPAKLEDSAVYLCASSLVLAGGETQYFGPGTRLLVL.

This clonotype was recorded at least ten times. CDR3 protein: CASSLVTPTRTVRRNTEAFF. The CDR3 coding sequence is TGCGCCAGCAGCTTGGTGACACCGACACGGACGGTTCGGAGGAACACTGAAGCTTTCTTT. This sequence joins TRBV5-1 and TRBJ1-1, with D hard to call. The CDR3 sequence is 20 residues long. Germline-derived CDR1 and CDR2 are SGHRS and YFSETQ. Trimming removed 0 bases from V and 1 base from J, with 25 bases in between.

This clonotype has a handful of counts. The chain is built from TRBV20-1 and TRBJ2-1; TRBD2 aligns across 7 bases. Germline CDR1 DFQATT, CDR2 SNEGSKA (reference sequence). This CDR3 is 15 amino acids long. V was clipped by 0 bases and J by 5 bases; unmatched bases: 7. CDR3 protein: CSARDGGRADNEQFF. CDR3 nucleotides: TGCAGTGCTAGAGATGGTGGGAGGGCCGACAATGAGCAGTTCTTC.

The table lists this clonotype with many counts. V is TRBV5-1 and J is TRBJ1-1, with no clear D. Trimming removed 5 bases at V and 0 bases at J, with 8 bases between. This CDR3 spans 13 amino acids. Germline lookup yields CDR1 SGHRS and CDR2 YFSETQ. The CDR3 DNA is TGCGCCAGCAGGGGAGCTCTGAACACTGAAGCTTTCTTT. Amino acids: CASRGALNTEAFF.

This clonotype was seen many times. In DNA form, the CDR3 reads TGTGCCAGCAGCTGGGGGGGCCCTCTGGTGGAGACCCAGTACTTC. Residues: CASSWGGPLVETQYF. The V gene is TRBV7-2, the J gene TRBJ2-5, with D tentatively TRBD2 (7 bases). Germline CDR1 SGHTA, CDR2 FQGNSA. The V gene lost 4 bases and the J gene lost 5 bases, with 17 bases spanning the gap. This CDR3 has 15 amino acids.

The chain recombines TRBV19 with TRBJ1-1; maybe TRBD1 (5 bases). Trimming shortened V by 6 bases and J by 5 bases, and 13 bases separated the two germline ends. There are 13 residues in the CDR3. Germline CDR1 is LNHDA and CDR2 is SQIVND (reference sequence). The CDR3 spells CASRDPGLTEAFF. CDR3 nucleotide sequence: TGTGCCAGTAGGGACCCAGGGTTAACTGAAGCTTTCTTT.

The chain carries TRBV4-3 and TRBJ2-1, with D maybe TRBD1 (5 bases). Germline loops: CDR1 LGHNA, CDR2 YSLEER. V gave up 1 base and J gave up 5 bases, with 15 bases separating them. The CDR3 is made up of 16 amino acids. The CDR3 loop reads CASSQVHRWIDNEQFF. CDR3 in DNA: TGCGCCAGCAGCCAAGTCCACAGGTGGATTGACAATGAGCAGTTCTTC.

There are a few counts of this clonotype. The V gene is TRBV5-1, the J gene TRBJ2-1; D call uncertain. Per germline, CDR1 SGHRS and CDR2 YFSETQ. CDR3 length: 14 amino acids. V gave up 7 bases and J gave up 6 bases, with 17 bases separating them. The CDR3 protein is CASALAPSSNEQFF. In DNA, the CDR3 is TGCGCCAGCGCCTTGGCTCCCAGTTCCAATGAGCAGTTCTTC.

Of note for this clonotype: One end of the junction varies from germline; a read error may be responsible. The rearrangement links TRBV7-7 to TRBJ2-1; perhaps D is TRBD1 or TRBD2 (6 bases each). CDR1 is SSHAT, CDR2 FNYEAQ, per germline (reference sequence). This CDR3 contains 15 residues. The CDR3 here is CASSLWGACWNEQFF. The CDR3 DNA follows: TGTGCTAGCAGCTTATGGGGGGCTTGTTGGAATGAGCAGTTCTTC.

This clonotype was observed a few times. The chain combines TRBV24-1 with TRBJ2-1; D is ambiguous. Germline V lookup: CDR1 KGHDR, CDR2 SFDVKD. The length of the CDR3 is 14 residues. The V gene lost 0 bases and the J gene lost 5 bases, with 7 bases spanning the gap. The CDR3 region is CATSDLQWHNEQFF. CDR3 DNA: TGTGCCACCAGTGATTTGCAGTGGCACAATGAGCAGTTCTTC.

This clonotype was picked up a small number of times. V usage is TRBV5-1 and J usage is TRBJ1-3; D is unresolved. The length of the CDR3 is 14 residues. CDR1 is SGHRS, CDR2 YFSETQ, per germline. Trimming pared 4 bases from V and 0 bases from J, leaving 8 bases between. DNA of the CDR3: TGCGCCAGCAGCCCGACTAGCTCTGGAAACACCATATATTTT. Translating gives CASSPTSSGNTIYF.

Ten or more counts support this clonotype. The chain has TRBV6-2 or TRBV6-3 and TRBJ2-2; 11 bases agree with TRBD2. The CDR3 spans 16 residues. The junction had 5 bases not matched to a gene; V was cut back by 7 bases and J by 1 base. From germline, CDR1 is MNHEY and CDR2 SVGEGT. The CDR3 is CASINGLAGNTGELFF. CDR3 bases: TGTGCCAGCATTAACGGACTAGCGGGGAACACCGGGGAGCTGTTTTTT.

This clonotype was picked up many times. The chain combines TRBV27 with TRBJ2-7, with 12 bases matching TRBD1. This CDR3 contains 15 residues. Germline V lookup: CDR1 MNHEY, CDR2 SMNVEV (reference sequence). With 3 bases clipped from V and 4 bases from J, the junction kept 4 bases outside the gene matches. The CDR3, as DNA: TGTGCCAGCAGTTTTGTGGGACAGGGGGCTTACGAGCAGTACTTC. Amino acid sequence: CASSFVGQGAYEQYF.